This T cell receptor (beta chain) was obtained from a study of early T cells in non-severe SARS-CoV-2 infection. On the study more broadly: The chains were unpaired, and the sequenced material was bulk RNA from unsorted whole blood.

The TCR library protocol was used to attach unique molecular identifiers. These identifiers were attached to individual cDNA molecules. A single record per CDR3 protein comes from TCRdb applying MiXCR to the 5' RACE reads. The table includes about 48,000 distinct CDR3 sequences, roughly 7.7% detected once. This clonotype occurred many times. Its target is not known. Study conclusions and caveats: VDJdb-based annotation leaned toward anti-spike CD8 responses and missed private and CD4 specificities.

Germline-derived CDR1 and CDR2 are LGHNA and YNFKEQ. This CDR3 spans 17 amino acids. Trimming took off 0 bases at V and 2 bases at J, with 16 bases between the two ends. Sample: whole blood. The receptor comes from an adult who was a healthcare worker with PCR-confirmed SARS-CoV-2 infection or an uninfected control (not recorded which). The genes are TRBV4-2 and TRBJ1-2; maybe TRBD1 (6 bases). In nucleotides, the CDR3 is TGTGCCAGCAGCCAAGAAGAAGCGGGGGCAAGGAACTATGGCTACACCTTC. It encodes CASSQEEAGARNYGYTF.